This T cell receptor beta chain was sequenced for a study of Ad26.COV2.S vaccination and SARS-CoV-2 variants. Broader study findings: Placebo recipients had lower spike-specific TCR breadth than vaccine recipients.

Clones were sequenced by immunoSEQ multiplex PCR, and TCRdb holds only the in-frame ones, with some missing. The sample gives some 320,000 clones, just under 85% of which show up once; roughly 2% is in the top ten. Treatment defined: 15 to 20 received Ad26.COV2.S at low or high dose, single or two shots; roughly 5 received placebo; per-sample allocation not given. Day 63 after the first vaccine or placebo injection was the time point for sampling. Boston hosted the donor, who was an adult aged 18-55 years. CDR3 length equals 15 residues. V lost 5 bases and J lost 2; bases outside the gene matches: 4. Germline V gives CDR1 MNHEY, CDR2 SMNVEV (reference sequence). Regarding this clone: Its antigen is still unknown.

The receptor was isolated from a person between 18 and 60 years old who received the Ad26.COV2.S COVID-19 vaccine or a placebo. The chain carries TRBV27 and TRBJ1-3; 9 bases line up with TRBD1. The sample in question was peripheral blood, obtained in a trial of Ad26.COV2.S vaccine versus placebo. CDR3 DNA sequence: TGTGCCAGCAGTCCTAACAGGGGGCCTGGAAACACCATATATTTT. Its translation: CASSPNRGPGNTIYF.